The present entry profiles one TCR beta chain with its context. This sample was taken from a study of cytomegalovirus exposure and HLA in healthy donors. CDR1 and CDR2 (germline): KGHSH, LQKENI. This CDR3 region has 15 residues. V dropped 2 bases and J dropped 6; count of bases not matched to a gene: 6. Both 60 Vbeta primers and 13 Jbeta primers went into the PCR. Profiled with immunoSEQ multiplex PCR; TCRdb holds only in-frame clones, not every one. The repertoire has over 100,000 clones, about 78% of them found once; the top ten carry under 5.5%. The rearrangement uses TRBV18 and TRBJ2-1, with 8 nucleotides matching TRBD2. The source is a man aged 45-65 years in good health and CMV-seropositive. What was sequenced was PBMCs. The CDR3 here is CASSPTAGARNEQFF. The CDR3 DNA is TGTGCCAGCTCACCAACAGCGGGAGCCCGCAATGAGCAGTTCTTC.